This T cell receptor beta chain is from a study of T cell responses to AZD1222 COVID-19 vaccine. Here immunoSEQ multiplex PCR was the method, and the copy in TCRdb shows in-frame clones only, minus some. The sample yields over 85,000 clones, around 85% seen once. This CDR3 comprises 13 residues. CDR1 and CDR2 (germline): KGHSH, LQKENI. Trimming stripped 3 bases from V and 4 bases from J, with 7 bases between. This clonotype was sampled from an adult in good health. This sample comprised peripheral blood, obtained on day 0 of AZD1222 vaccination. This chain joins TRBV18 and TRBJ1-5; no clear D. The CDR3 protein is CASSPSQNQPQHF. Written as DNA, the CDR3 is TGTGCCAGCTCACCTTCGCAGAATCAGCCCCAGCATTTT.